The TCR beta chain under discussion was sequenced for a study of preoperative IRX-2 immunotherapy in early breast cancer. Treatment described: preoperative locoregional IRX-2 cytokine immunotherapy. Libraries were prepared by immunoSEQ multiplex PCR; TCRdb keeps only in-frame clonotypes and omits some of them. Counted here are under 40,000 clones, roughly 89% occurring once; the ten biggest clones make up 1.6%. The receptor was derived from a human donor with breast cancer. Material: tumor tissue, obtained after IRX-2 immunotherapy.

The CDR3 spells CASSGGTSGAGELFF. Written as DNA, the CDR3 is TGCGCCAGCAGTGGGGGGACTAGCGGAGCCGGGGAGCTGTTTTTT. The V gene is TRBV10-2, the J gene TRBJ2-2; 11 bases agree with TRBD2. Germline CDR1 and CDR2: WSHSY and SAAADI. CDR3 length: 15 residues. With 4 bases clipped from V and 6 bases from J, the junction kept 4 bases outside the gene matches.